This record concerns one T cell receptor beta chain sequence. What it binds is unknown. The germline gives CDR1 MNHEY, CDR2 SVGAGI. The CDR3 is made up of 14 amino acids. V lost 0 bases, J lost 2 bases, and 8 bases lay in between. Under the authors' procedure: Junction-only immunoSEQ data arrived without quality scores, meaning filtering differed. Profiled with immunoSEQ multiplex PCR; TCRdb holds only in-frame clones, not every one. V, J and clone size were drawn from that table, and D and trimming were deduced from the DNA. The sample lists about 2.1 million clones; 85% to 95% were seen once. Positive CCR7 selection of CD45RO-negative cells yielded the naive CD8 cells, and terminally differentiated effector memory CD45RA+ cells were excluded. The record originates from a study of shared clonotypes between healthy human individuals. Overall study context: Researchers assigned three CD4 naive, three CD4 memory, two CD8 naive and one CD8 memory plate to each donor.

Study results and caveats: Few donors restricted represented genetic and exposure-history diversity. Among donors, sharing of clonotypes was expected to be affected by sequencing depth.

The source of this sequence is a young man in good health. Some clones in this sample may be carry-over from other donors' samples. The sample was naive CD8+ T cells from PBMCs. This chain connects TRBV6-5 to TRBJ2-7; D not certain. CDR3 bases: TGTGCCAGCAGTTACTCTCCACGTACCTACGAGCAGTACTTC. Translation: CASSYSPRTYEQYF.